The entry that follows covers one TCR beta chain sequence. Its cognate antigen is unknown. This CDR3 is 13 amino acids long. Germline CDR1 SGHRS, CDR2 YFSETQ. The PCR used 60 Vbeta and 13 Jbeta primers. Sequencing used immunoSEQ multiplex PCR; TCRdb keeps in-frame clones, though not all of them. The table lists about 170,000 clones. This sample was included in a study of cytomegalovirus exposure and HLA in healthy donors. Study findings and constraints: A highly shared variant cluster was judged a likely technical artifact. The presence/absence work took it that sequencing depth was about the same across donors. When a later analysis was performed, an Asian-associated ancestry cluster reportedly had fewer N-insertions than the approximately 600-donor mean. Researchers reportedly found TCR beta sequences accurately predicted most subjects' HLA-A and HLA-B alleles.

The clonotype comes from a woman aged 18 to 35 in good health and CMV-seropositive. The specimen sequenced was PBMCs. V usage is TRBV5-1 and J usage is TRBJ2-5, with D perhaps TRBD1 (5 bases). Judging by the DNA end, TRBJ2-7 fits better; the J call may be wrong. The CDR3 DNA reads TGCGCCAGCAGCTTGAACAGGCTCGACGAGCAGTACTTC. It is translated as CASSLNRLDEQYF.